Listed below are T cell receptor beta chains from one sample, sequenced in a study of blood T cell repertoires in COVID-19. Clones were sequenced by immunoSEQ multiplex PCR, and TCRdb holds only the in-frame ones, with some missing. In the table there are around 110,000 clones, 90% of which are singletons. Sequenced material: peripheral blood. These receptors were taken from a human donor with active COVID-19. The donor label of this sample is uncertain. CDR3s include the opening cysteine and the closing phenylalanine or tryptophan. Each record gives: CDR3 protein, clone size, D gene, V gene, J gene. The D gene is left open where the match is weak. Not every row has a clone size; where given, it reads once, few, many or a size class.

CDR3 protein: CASSLTGYYGYTF
clone size: .
D gene: .
V gene: TRBV27
J gene: TRBJ1-2

CDR3 protein: CASSQEGLGGLAKNIQYF
clone size: .
D gene: TRBD2
V gene: TRBV4-1
J gene: TRBJ2-4

CDR3 protein: CASSFREYQPQHF
clone size: .
D gene: .
V gene: TRBV28
J gene: TRBJ1-5

CDR3 protein: CAAYGGDEQFF
clone size: .
D gene: .
V gene: TRBV12-3/TRBV12-4
J gene: TRBJ2-1

CDR3 protein: CASRDTSGSSYEQYF
clone size: .
D gene: TRBD2
V gene: TRBV28
J gene: TRBJ2-7

CDR3 protein: CASSTQRGGGELFF
clone size: .
D gene: .
V gene: TRBV7-7
J gene: TRBJ2-2

CDR3 protein: CASKDAAGSNQPQHF
clone size: .
D gene: .
V gene: TRBV2
J gene: TRBJ1-5

CDR3 protein: CATSRDRTAVNEKLFF
clone size: .
D gene: .
V gene: TRBV15
J gene: TRBJ1-4

CDR3 protein: CASSLNGLYGADTQYF
clone size: .
D gene: .
V gene: TRBV27
J gene: TRBJ2-3

CDR3 protein: CASSLGGHLSYEQYF
clone size: .
D gene: .
V gene: TRBV7-2
J gene: TRBJ2-7

CDR3 protein: CAIGKGDSNQPQHF
clone size: .
D gene: .
V gene: TRBV10-3
J gene: TRBJ1-5

CDR3 protein: CASSPAERLHSYNEQFF
clone size: .
D gene: .
V gene: TRBV7-3
J gene: TRBJ2-1

CDR3 protein: CASSLGSTGTGNTIYF
clone size: once
D gene: TRBD1
V gene: TRBV11-3
J gene: TRBJ1-3

CDR3 protein: CASSLAVPSYEQYF
clone size: .
D gene: .
V gene: TRBV5-1
J gene: TRBJ2-7

CDR3 protein: CASSGLGYGYTF
clone size: .
D gene: .
V gene: TRBV2
J gene: TRBJ1-2

CDR3 protein: CASSFGRGYEQYF
clone size: .
D gene: .
V gene: TRBV27
J gene: TRBJ2-7

CDR3 protein: CASSPSGTANYGYTF
clone size: .
D gene: TRBD1
V gene: TRBV7-3
J gene: TRBJ1-2

CDR3 protein: CASSVTSRVDTDTQYF
clone size: .
D gene: .
V gene: TRBV9
J gene: TRBJ2-3

CDR3 protein: CASSSTGVTEAFF
clone size: .
D gene: TRBD1
V gene: TRBV6-5
J gene: TRBJ1-1

CDR3 protein: CASSQSGGNTGELFF
clone size: .
D gene: TRBD1
V gene: TRBV7-2
J gene: TRBJ2-2

CDR3 protein: CASTPGHISYEQYF
clone size: .
D gene: .
V gene: TRBV9
J gene: TRBJ2-7

CDR3 protein: CASSPSSRLSQPQHF
clone size: .
D gene: .
V gene: TRBV6-5
J gene: TRBJ1-5

CDR3 protein: CASSSQGLATYEQYF
clone size: once
D gene: .
V gene: TRBV5-4
J gene: TRBJ2-7

CDR3 protein: CSVLLLSNTGELFF
clone size: once
D gene: .
V gene: TRBV29-1
J gene: TRBJ2-2

CDR3 protein: CASSEVQVNQPQHF
clone size: .
D gene: .
V gene: TRBV6-1
J gene: TRBJ1-5

CDR3 protein: CASSPGLPASEQYF
clone size: once
D gene: .
V gene: TRBV27
J gene: TRBJ2-7

CDR3 protein: CASSLGGAYGYTF
clone size: .
D gene: .
V gene: TRBV7-2
J gene: TRBJ1-2

CDR3 protein: CASSTRQVDNEQFF
clone size: .
D gene: .
V gene: TRBV19
J gene: TRBJ2-1

CDR3 protein: CSASSLRTPYGYTF
clone size: .
D gene: .
V gene: TRBV20-1
J gene: TRBJ1-2